The 25 T cell receptor beta chains reported below all come from one sample, sequenced in a study of technical replicates of blood from four donors. Method: immunoSEQ multiplex PCR; TCRdb's copy keeps in-frame clones and lacks some. The table records around 60,000 clones, more than 85% of them present only once. Sequencing used PBMCs. The receptors stem from a human donor in good health. Some clones in this sample may be carry-over from other donors' samples.

V is TRBV7-8 and J is TRBJ1-1; possible D gene TRBD1, 6 bases. Germline V gene sequence: CDR1 SGHVS, CDR2 FQNEAQ. CDR3 size: 14 residues. Trimming removed 5 bases at V and 2 bases at J, with 12 bases between. The CDR3 coding sequence is TGTGCCAGCAGCGCGGGGGCAGGAAACACTGAAGCTTTCTTT. Translation gives CASSAGAGNTEAFF.

The chain uses TRBV7-3 and TRBJ2-5; 9 nucleotides line up with TRBD2. V trimming: 0 bases; J trimming: 5 bases; junction bases outside the gene matches: 4. The CDR3 sequence is 15 residues long. The germline V gene encodes CDR1 SGHTA and CDR2 FQGTGA. CDR3 coding DNA: TGTGCCAGCAGCTTAACTAGCGGGAGTGTTGAGACCCAGTACTTC. The encoded protein is CASSLTSGSVETQYF.

The V call is TRBV10-3, the J call TRBJ1-2, with a tentative D call TRBD1 (5 bases). The V end was cut by 3 bases, the J end by 7 bases, with 12 bases between. Germline V lookup: CDR1 ENHRY, CDR2 SYGVKD. CDR3 length equals 13 residues. CDR3 nucleotide sequence: TGTGCCATCAGTGACAGGGTAGATGGTGGCTACACCTTC. The encoded protein is CAISDRVDGGYTF.

V and J are TRBV6-5 and TRBJ1-2, with TRBD1 as a possible D gene (6 bases). This CDR3 has 15 residues. Trimming cost V 0 bases and J 4 bases, with 12 bases left between them. Germline loops: CDR1 MNHEY, CDR2 SVGAGI. This chain's CDR3 is CASSYSTGLVYGYTF. CDR3 DNA sequence: TGTGCCAGCAGTTACTCGACAGGTCTCGTCTATGGCTACACCTTC.

The gene calls are TRBV7-3 and TRBJ2-7; D remains unclear. Germline V gene data show CDR1 as SGHTA and CDR2 as FQGTGA. CDR3 length: 15 residues. V dropped 5 bases and J dropped 5 bases, with 19 bases sitting between them. CDR3 sequence: CASSPPLVRYHEQYF. The CDR3 nucleotides are TGTGCCAGCAGCCCACCCCTGGTGCGCTACCACGAGCAGTACTTC.

This clone was counted a few times. The chain has TRBV6-1 and TRBJ1-6; 7 nucleotides agree with TRBD1. Unmatched junction bases numbered 6, after V lost 0 bases and J lost 10 bases. This CDR3 contains 15 residues. CDR1 is MNHNS, CDR2 SASEGT, per germline. CDR3 sequence reads: CASSEADRESSPLHF. The CDR3 region has the DNA TGTGCCAGCAGTGAAGCCGACAGGGAATCGTCACCCCTCCACTTT.

In its sample, this clone was seen a few times. The rearrangement joins TRBV30 to TRBJ1-5; D may be TRBD1 (5 bases). CDR1 and CDR2 from the germline V gene are GTSNPN and SVGIG (reference sequence). Trimming removed 2 bases at V and 3 bases at J, with 8 bases between. The CDR3 runs 13 residues. The DNA for the CDR3 is TGTGCCTGGAGTCCGGACAACAATCAGCCCCAGCATTTT. It translates to CAWSPDNNQPQHF.

The V call is TRBV7-8, the J call TRBJ2-1; 11 bases line up with TRBD2. V shed 1 base and J 10 bases; nucleotides not matched to a gene: 6. Per the germline V gene, CDR1 is SGHVS and CDR2 is FQNEAQ. This CDR3 has 15 amino acids. CDR3 sequence reads: CASSLVPGLAEEQFF. The CDR3 DNA is TGTGCCAGCAGCTTAGTTCCGGGACTAGCGGAAGAGCAGTTCTTC.

This chain joins TRBV15 and TRBJ2-1; 11 nucleotides match TRBD2. The trim removed 0 bases at V and 6 bases at J, leaving 4 bases unmatched. Germline assignment: CDR1 LNHNV and CDR2 YYDKDF (reference sequence). This CDR3 spans 16 amino acids. For the CDR3, the DNA is TGTGCCACCAGCAGAGATCCAACTAGCGGGAGCAATGAGCAGTTCTTC. It yields the protein CATSRDPTSGSNEQFF.

J is TRBJ2-1 and V is TRBV7-3; TRBD2 aligns across 9 bases. Unmatched junction bases numbered 5, after V lost 2 bases and J lost 6 bases. The CDR3 has 15 amino acids. CDR1 is SGHTA, CDR2 FQGTGA, per germline. CDR3 in amino acids: CASSLFGGGANEQFF. CDR3 DNA: TGTGCCAGCAGCTTATTTGGCGGGGGGGCCAATGAGCAGTTCTTC.

The chain recombines TRBV19 with TRBJ1-6, with no clear D. Germline V gene lookup returns CDR1 LNHDA and CDR2 SQIVND (reference sequence). The CDR3 covers 14 residues. V was trimmed by 5 bases and J by 7 bases, leaving 12 bases between them. DNA for the CDR3: TGTGCCAGTAGTCTCCTCCTGACAAATTCACCCCTCCACTTT. This sequence encodes CASSLLLTNSPLHF.

V is TRBV15 and J is TRBJ1-2, with D hard to call. This CDR3 has 16 residues. V lost 0 bases and J lost 0, with 11 bases in between. Germline V lookup: CDR1 LNHNV, CDR2 YYDKDF (reference sequence). CDR3 residues: CATSRDLMLANYGYTF. The CDR3 DNA follows: TGTGCCACCAGCAGAGATCTGATGTTAGCTAACTATGGCTACACCTTC.

This clone showed up just once. The gene calls are TRBV7-2 and TRBJ2-7; TRBD1 aligns across 7 bases. Germline V gives CDR1 SGHTA, CDR2 FQGNSA. The CDR3 is 12 residues long. The junction had 5 bases not matched to a gene; V was cut back by 6 bases and J by 6 bases. CDR3 nucleotides: TGTGCCAGCAGTTTTGACAGGGCCGAGCAGTACTTC. Protein sequence: CASSFDRAEQYF.

V usage is TRBV6-5 and J usage is TRBJ1-5, with TRBD1 identical over 10 bases. CDR3 length: 16 amino acids. V shed 4 bases and J 4 bases; nucleotides not matched to a gene: 7. Per germline, CDR1 MNHEY and CDR2 SVGAGI. This chain's CDR3 is CASSSGDRGRNQPQHF. The DNA for the CDR3 is TGTGCCAGCAGTTCCGGAGACAGGGGGCGAAATCAGCCCCAGCATTTT.

The chain couples TRBV7-2 to TRBJ2-5, with 8 bases identical to TRBD2. V lost 6 bases to trimming and J lost 5 bases; unmatched junction nucleotides: 8. Per the germline V gene, CDR1 is SGHTA and CDR2 is FQGNSA. CDR3 length: 14 residues. The chain's CDR3 is CASRTGGGRETQYF. The CDR3 coding sequence is TGTGCCAGCAGGACGGGGGGGGGACGGGAGACCCAGTACTTC.

The chain links TRBV23-1 to TRBJ2-1, with 7 bases aligning to TRBD2. TRBV23-1 is placed among ORFs of uncertain function. V was clipped by 6 bases and J by 7 bases; unmatched bases: 9. The CDR3 consists of 14 residues. CDR3: CASRALGGDNEQFF. The CDR3 DNA reads TGCGCCAGCAGGGCGCTGGGGGGGGATAATGAGCAGTTCTTC.

This clone has only one observation. The V gene is TRBV6-1, the J gene TRBJ2-2; D remains unclear. CDR1 is MNHNS, CDR2 SASEGT, per germline. The CDR3 sequence is 15 residues long. The V end lost 4 bases, the J end lost 5 bases, and 14 bases lay between the germline ends. CDR3 protein: CASSASEVATGELFF. CDR3 in DNA: TGTGCCAGCAGTGCGTCCGAAGTGGCAACCGGGGAGCTGTTTTTT.

This clone was observed once. The chain employs TRBV10-2 and TRBJ1-2; D is perhaps TRBD1 (5 bases). The V and J ends lost 3 bases and 4 bases respectively, with 18 bases between them. Germline values: CDR1 WSHSY, CDR2 SAAADI. CDR3 size: 16 residues. The CDR3 nucleotides are TGCGCCAGCAGTGAAACGCGACGGACATTTGGCTATGGCTACACCTTC. Its protein is CASSETRRTFGYGYTF.

The chain employs TRBV18 and TRBJ1-5, with TRBD1 identical over 11 bases. V shed 3 bases, J shed 5 bases, and the junction held 6 bases outside the gene matches. CDR3 length: 16 amino acids. CDR1 and CDR2 (germline): KGHSH, LQKENI. For the CDR3, the DNA is TGTGCCAGCTCACCTGTGGGGACAGGGGGAGATCAGCCCCAGCATTTT. Amino acids: CASSPVGTGGDQPQHF. Together with reference TRBV18 and TRBJ1-5, the CDR3 gives the full variable domain: NAGVMQNPRHLVRRRGQEARLRCSPMKGHSHVYWYRQLPEEGLKFMVYLQKENIIDESGMPKERFSAEFPKEGPSILRIQQVVRGDSAAYFCASSPVGTGGDQPQHFGDGTRLSIL.

The V gene is TRBV10-3, the J gene TRBJ1-1; perhaps TRBD1 as D (6 bases). The CDR3 has 14 amino acids. The ends were cut back, 3 bases at V and 6 bases at J, with 14 bases in the middle. CDR1 is ENHRY, CDR2 SYGVKD, per germline. The CDR3 region is CAISDGGSSPEAFF. In nucleotides, the CDR3 is TGTGCCATCAGTGATGGGGGCTCGAGCCCTGAAGCTTTCTTT.

This clone was detected once. This chain uses TRBV7-2 with TRBJ2-7, with 11 bases lining up with TRBD2. V lost 6 bases, J lost 3 bases, and 1 base stayed unmatched. The CDR3 extends over 13 amino acids. Per the germline V gene, CDR1 is SGHTA and CDR2 is FQGNSA. The DNA for the CDR3 is TGTGCCAGCAGTACTAGCGGGAGCTACGAGCAGTACTTC. This sequence encodes CASSTSGSYEQYF.

The chain recombines TRBV6-1 with TRBJ2-1; D remains ambiguous. Per germline, CDR1 MNHNS and CDR2 SASEGT. The CDR3 loop spans 17 amino acids. V dropped 2 bases and J dropped 0 bases, with 14 bases sitting between them. The DNA for the CDR3 is TGTGCCAGCAGTGAACTATATCCGGGTATCTCCTACAATGAGCAGTTCTTC. Its translation: CASSELYPGISYNEQFF.

This chain links TRBV6-5 with TRBJ2-5; D is ambiguous. Germline CDR1 and CDR2: MNHEY and SVGAGI. V shed 2 bases and J shed 4 bases, with 11 bases lying between them. The CDR3 has 14 amino acids. CDR3 nucleotide sequence: TGTGCCAGCAGTTACCTTACTAAGAGAGAGACCCAGTACTTC. Translation gives CASSYLTKRETQYF.

The chain has TRBV12-5 and TRBJ2-3; 7 nucleotides match TRBD1. Looked up from germline, CDR1 is LGHNT and CDR2 is FRNRAP. There are 14 residues in the CDR3. The J segment lost 4 bases and the V segment lost 6 bases, leaving 7 bases of the junction unmatched. The CDR3 sequence: CASGLDREADTQYF. DNA for the CDR3: TGTGCTAGTGGCCTCGACAGGGAAGCAGATACGCAGTATTTT.

The chain is built from TRBV4-1 and TRBJ2-7, with 7 nucleotides matching TRBD2. The germline CDR1 and CDR2 sequences are MGHRA and YSYEKL. The V segment lost 0 bases and the J segment 2 bases; nucleotides outside the gene matches: 13. The CDR3 consists of 18 residues. The CDR3: CASSQDLFERGSTYEQYF. CDR3 bases: TGCGCCAGCAGCCAAGATCTTTTCGAGCGGGGATCAACCTACGAGCAGTACTTC.